This TCR beta chain was sequenced during a study of cytomegalovirus exposure and HLA in healthy donors. The germline gives CDR1 LNHDA, CDR2 SQIVND (reference sequence). This CDR3 comprises 14 residues. Trimming stripped 6 bases from V and 1 base from J, with 9 bases between. With 60 Vbeta and 13 Jbeta primers, the PCR was carried out. Generated by immunoSEQ multiplex PCR, the TCRdb table keeps only in-frame clones and is missing some. The sample has about 140,000 clones; roughly four fifths are singletons. The sample consisted of PBMCs. The chain employs TRBV19 and TRBJ2-2; D perhaps matches TRBD1 (6 bases). The sequence was collected from a female donor in good health and CMV-seronegative. As DNA, the CDR3 is TGTGCCAGTAGACCACAGGGGAACACCGGGGAGCTGTTTTTT. Residues: CASRPQGNTGELFF.